A single sample gave rise to the 10 T cell receptor beta chains below, sequenced in a study of T cell changes during pregnancy in multiple sclerosis. Assay used: immunoSEQ multiplex PCR; TCRdb lists only in-frame clones, some missing. The table has 45,000 to 55,000 clones, roughly 90% seen once; the top ten hold approximately 0.15%. This specimen consisted of CD4+ T cells from peripheral blood mononuclear cells, obtained after pregnancy. These receptors were taken from a female donor in good health, enrolled as a control in a pregnancy study.

The table lists this clone with a count of one. The V call is TRBV9, the J call TRBJ2-1; a weak D match, TRBD2 (6 bases). V was trimmed by 4 bases and J by 8 bases, leaving 13 bases between them. Germline V CDR1 and CDR2: SGDLS, YYNGEE. This CDR3 contains 13 residues. The CDR3 DNA reads TGTGCCAGCAGCCCCCGGTCGGGGGATGAGCAGTTCTTC. It is translated as CASSPRSGDEQFF. Combining the CDR3 with reference TRBV9 and TRBJ2-1 gives the whole variable domain DSGVTQTPKHLITATGQRVTLRCSPRSGDLSVYWYQQSLDQGLQFLIQYYNGEERAKGNILERFSAQQFPDLHSELNLSSLELGDSALYFCASSPRSGDEQFFGPGTRLTVL.

V gene TRBV28 combines with J gene TRBJ2-2; D is ambiguous. Germline V gene lookup returns CDR1 MDHEN and CDR2 SYDVKM. V shed 7 bases and J shed 4 bases, with 10 bases lying between them. This CDR3 is built from 13 residues. CDR3 loop: CASNTQSTGELFF. The CDR3 DNA reads TGTGCCAGCAATACCCAGTCCACCGGGGAGCTGTTTTTT.

The V gene is TRBV7-9, the J gene TRBJ2-6; no firm D call. Germline V gene data show CDR1 as SEHNR and CDR2 as FQNEAQ (reference sequence). CDR3 size: 14 residues. Trimming shortened V by 5 bases and J by 1 base, and 6 bases separated the two germline ends. The CDR3 coding sequence is TGTGCCAGCAGCCCGCAGTCTGGGGCCAACGTCCTGACTTTC. Its protein product is CASSPQSGANVLTF.

V and J are TRBV28 and TRBJ2-5; no firm D call. Trimming pared 3 bases from V and 0 bases from J, leaving 5 bases between. The CDR3 is 13 residues long. Looked up from germline, CDR1 is MDHEN and CDR2 is SYDVKM. The CDR3 nucleotides are TGTGCCAGCAGTTTCCGGGACCAAGAGACCCAGTACTTC. Translating it yields CASSFRDQETQYF.

CDR3 residues: CASSLPNRVAEAFF. The CDR3 DNA is TGTGCCAGTAGTCTCCCGAACAGGGTGGCTGAAGCTTTCTTT. The chain is built from TRBV19 and TRBJ1-1; D might be TRBD1 (6 bases). V was shortened by 5 bases and J by 6 bases, with 16 bases between the two germline ends. CDR1 is LNHDA, CDR2 SQIVND, per germline (reference sequence). This CDR3 spans 14 amino acids.

CDR3 in amino acids: CASSDGPQGTEAFF. Written as DNA, the CDR3 is TGTGCCAGCAGTGACGGGCCCCAGGGAACTGAAGCTTTCTTT. The gene calls are TRBV6-4 and TRBJ1-1; D is perhaps TRBD1 (5 bases). Trimming pared 2 bases from V and 5 bases from J, leaving 12 bases between. There are 14 residues in the CDR3. CDR1 and CDR2 from the germline V gene are MRHNA and SNTAGT.

This clone was counted only a few times. CDR3 in DNA: TGTGCCAGCAGCTTAGGGCAGGGACTTATCTATAATTCACCCCTCCACTTT. Translation gives CASSLGQGLIYNSPLHF. The rearrangement joins TRBV7-2 to TRBJ1-6, with D perhaps TRBD1 (5 bases). From germline, CDR1 is SGHTA and CDR2 FQGNSA. This CDR3 has 17 amino acids. Trimming took off 1 base at V and 3 bases at J, with 13 bases between the two ends.

The V gene is TRBV5-6, the J gene TRBJ2-3, with a possible D match to TRBD2 (6 bases). This CDR3 has 15 amino acids. Per germline, CDR1 SGHDT and CDR2 YYEEEE. Trimming removed 1 base from V and 1 base from J, with 10 bases in between. The CDR3 region has the DNA TGTGCCAGCAGCTTGAAGCGGGTTCGCACAGATACGCAGTATTTT. Protein product: CASSLKRVRTDTQYF.

V and J are TRBV5-1 and TRBJ2-5; the match to TRBD2 covers 9 bases. The CDR3 extends over 15 amino acids. Germline loops: CDR1 SGHRS, CDR2 YFSETQ. V lost 4 bases, J lost 5 bases, and 9 bases stayed unmatched. Here the CDR3 reads CASSRGLAVGETQYF. The CDR3, as DNA: TGCGCCAGCAGCCGGGGACTAGCCGTCGGGGAGACCCAGTACTTC.

J is TRBJ2-6 and V is TRBV15; D gene uncertain. The germline V and J ends were trimmed by 1 base and 0 bases, with 7 bases remaining between them. This CDR3 contains 16 residues. CDR1 and CDR2 (germline): LNHNV, YYDKDF (reference sequence). This chain's CDR3 is CATSRGSHSGANVLTF. For the CDR3, the DNA is TGTGCCACCAGCAGAGGAAGCCACTCTGGGGCCAACGTCCTGACTTTC.